Here is one T cell receptor (beta chain) with its context. In germline, CDR1 is LGHNA, CDR2 YNFKEQ. Between the trimmed V and J ends, which lost 2 bases and 9 bases, there was a span of 20 bases. The CDR3 runs 17 residues. The study ran its PCR with 60 Vbeta and 13 Jbeta primers. The method was immunoSEQ multiplex PCR; TCRdb's version includes in-frame clones alone and lacks a portion of them. The data contain 100,000 to 150,000 clones, 65% to 85% of them singletons. The source of the sample is a study of cytomegalovirus exposure and HLA in healthy donors. The chain carries TRBV4-2 and TRBJ1-6; a weak D match, TRBD1 (5 bases). This TCR was sampled from a man aged 18 to 29 in good health and CMV-seropositive. Sequenced: PBMCs. In nucleotides, the CDR3 is TGTGCCAGCAGCCAAATAAAGTTGGGCCAGGGCGGTTCACCCCTCCACTTT. Protein sequence: CASSQIKLGQGGSPLHF.